The clone carrying this T cell receptor (beta chain) came up once. Antigen: not known. A single record per CDR3 protein comes from TCRdb applying MiXCR to the RT-PCR reads. Of fewer than 350,000 distinct CDR3 sequences in the sample, roughly a fifth were seen once. This CDR3 is 13 amino acids long. The V gene lost 3 bases and the J gene lost 2 bases, with 4 bases spanning the gap. The V gene's germline CDR1 is MNHEY and CDR2 SMNVEV (reference sequence). The sample belongs to a study of response to subunit inactivated influenza vaccine. Study observations and caveats: Each seasonal influenza vaccination, the authors suggested, recruits few new T cells.

The chain is built from TRBV27 and TRBJ2-2; D uncertain. The TCR originated in a man aged 50 to 75 who received an inactivated influenza vaccine. The sequences come from PBMCs from blood, collected 21 months after vaccination. The DNA of the CDR3 is TGTGCCAGCAGTTTCTTCAACACCGGGGAGCTGTTTTTT. This codes for CASSFFNTGELFF.